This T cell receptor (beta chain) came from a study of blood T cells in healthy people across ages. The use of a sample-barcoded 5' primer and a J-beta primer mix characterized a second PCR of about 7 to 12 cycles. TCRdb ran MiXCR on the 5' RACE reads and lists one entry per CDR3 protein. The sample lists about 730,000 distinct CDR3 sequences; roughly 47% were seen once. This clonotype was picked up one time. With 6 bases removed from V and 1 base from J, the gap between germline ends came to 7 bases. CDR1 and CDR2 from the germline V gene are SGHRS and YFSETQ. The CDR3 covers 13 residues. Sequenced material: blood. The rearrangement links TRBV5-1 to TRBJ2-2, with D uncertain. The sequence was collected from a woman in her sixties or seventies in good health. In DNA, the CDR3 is TGCGCCAGCACACCTAGGAACACCGGGGAGCTGTTTTTT. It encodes CASTPRNTGELFF.